The rows below give T cell receptor beta chains drawn from one sample of a study of T cells in Graves' hyperthyroidism and ophthalmopathy. TCRdb independently ran MiXCR on the multiplex PCR reads; one entry per CDR3 protein. The profile shows about half a million distinct CDR3 sequences, less than 25% of them singletons. The sequencing sample was made of blood. These receptors were collected from a woman between 25 and 40 years old with Graves' ophthalmopathy. Each CDR3 is given with its conserved first and last residue. Each record gives: J gene, V gene, clone size, D gene, CDR3 length, CDR3 protein, CDR3 DNA. The D gene is left open where the match is weak. Some rows have no size entry. The others give once, few or many, or a class for an expanded clone.

>TRBJ2-3|TRBV11-2|many|TRBD1|17
CASSLDLPGQGADTQYF
TGTGCCAGCAGCTTAGATCTCCCAGGACAGGGGGCAGATACGCAGTATTTT
>TRBJ1-2|TRBV6-5|many|-|14
CASSYEGGDYGYTF
TGTGCCAGCAGTTACGAGGGGGGGGACTATGGCTACACCTTC
>TRBJ2-5|TRBV5-1|-|TRBD2|17
CASSPTLGLAGRKTQYF
TGCGCCAGCAGCCCGACCTTGGGACTAGCGGGGAGGAAGACCCAGTACTTC
>TRBJ2-5|TRBV6-5|many|-|14
CASSTRMGQETQYF
TGTGCCAGCAGTACGCGGATGGGGCAAGAGACCCAGTACTTC
>TRBJ1-2|TRBV6-5|many|-|12
CASSYWGYGYTF
TGTGCCAGCAGTTATTGGGGCTATGGCTACACCTTC
>TRBJ2-5|TRBV12-3/TRBV12-4|few|TRBD2|14
CASRLSGGSETQYF
TGTGCCAGCAGGCTTAGCGGGGGGAGCGAGACCCAGTACTTC
>TRBJ1-1|TRBV6-5|many|-|12
CASSTMRTEAFF
TGTGCCAGCAGTACTATGAGGACTGAAGCTTTCTTT
>TRBJ2-7|TRBV19|-|TRBD2|16
CASSMKGTSEYYEQYF
TGTGCCAGTAGTATGAAGGGGACTAGCGAGTACTACGAGCAGTACTTC
>TRBJ2-2|TRBV7-7|few|-|13
CASSLVYTGELFF
TGTGCTAGCAGCTTAGTCTACACCGGGGAGCTGTTTTTT
>TRBJ2-5|TRBV12-3/TRBV12-4|once|-|12
CASSDPLETQYF
TGCGCCAGCAGTGACCCCTTAGAGACCCAGTACTTC
>TRBJ1-5|TRBV5-5|-|-|15
CASSPGVASSQPQHF
TGTGCCAGCAGCCCGGGGGTAGCCAGCAGTCAGCCCCAGCATTTT
>TRBJ1-1|TRBV27|few|-|15
CASSLVLGAGTEAFF
TGTGCCAGCAGTTTAGTTCTGGGGGCTGGGACTGAAGCTTTCTTT
>TRBJ2-2|TRBV19|many|-|14
CASRAYANTGELFF
TGTGCCAGTAGGGCTTACGCGAACACCGGGGAGCTGTTTTTT
>TRBJ1-5|TRBV6-1|many|-|15
CASSSGGVQNQPQHF
TGTGCCAGCAGCTCGGGAGGAGTTCAAAATCAGCCCCAGCATTTT
>TRBJ1-2|TRBV27|many|-|16
CASSLLGNLANYGYTF
TGTGCCAGCAGTTTATTGGGGAACCTAGCTAACTATGGCTACACCTTC
>TRBJ2-7|TRBV6-1|-|TRBD1|14
CASSERGTGGEQYF
TGTGCCAGCAGTGAACGCGGGACAGGGGGCGAGCAGTACTTC
>TRBJ1-2|TRBV7-9|-|-|11
CASSSGYLYTF
TGTGCCAGCAGCTCAGGGTACCTCTACACCTTC
>TRBJ1-1|TRBV6-2/TRBV6-3|-|TRBD1|14
CASGDRQGQTEAFF
TGTGCCAGCGGTGACCGACAGGGCCAAACTGAAGCTTTCTTT
>TRBJ1-2|TRBV18|few|-|15
CASSPPKGGNNGYTF
TGTGCCAGCTCACCACCGAAAGGGGGTAATAATGGCTACACCTTC
>TRBJ1-2|TRBV11-3|many|TRBD1|17
CASSLGSGGDFSYGYTF
TGTGCCAGCAGCTTAGGTTCAGGGGGCGATTTTTCCTATGGCTACACCTTC
>TRBJ2-2|TRBV27|-|TRBD1|15
CASSPRTGWTGELFF
TGTGCCAGCAGTCCGCGGACAGGGTGGACCGGGGAGCTGTTTTTT
>TRBJ1-1|TRBV6-1|-|-|15
CASHTTRRQNTEAFF
TGTGCCAGCCATACAACCCGACGGCAGAACACTGAAGCTTTCTTT
>TRBJ1-1|TRBV7-2|-|-|12
CASSLMHTEAFF
TGTGCCAGCAGCTTAATGCACACTGAAGCTTTCTTT
>TRBJ1-2|TRBV16|once|-|16
CASSQSRANRENGYTF
TGTGCCAGCAGCCAATCTCGGGCGAACAGGGAAAATGGCTACACCTTC
>TRBJ2-5|TRBV5-1|-|TRBD2|16
CASSLVLAGAQETQYF
TGCGCCAGCAGCTTGGTTCTAGCGGGGGCCCAAGAGACCCAGTACTTC
>TRBJ2-5|TRBV29-1|many|-|12
CSVVGLTETQYF
TGCAGCGTGGTAGGGCTGACAGAGACCCAGTACTTC
>TRBJ1-3|TRBV4-2|few|TRBD1|18
CASSHVTGVGFSGNTIYF
TGTGCCAGCAGCCATGTGACAGGGGTTGGATTCTCTGGAAACACCATATATTTT
>TRBJ2-5|TRBV2|many|-|14
CASARSGAEETQYF
TGTGCCAGCGCACGTTCAGGGGCCGAAGAGACCCAGTACTTC
>TRBJ1-1|TRBV5-1|many|-|14
CASSLGVENTEAFF
TGCGCCAGCAGCTTGGGGGTCGAGAACACTGAAGCTTTCTTT
>TRBJ1-1|TRBV19|many|-|13
CASSIPGLGEAFF
TGTGCCAGTAGTATCCCTGGGTTGGGTGAAGCTTTCTTT
>TRBJ2-7|TRBV11-1|-|TRBD2|14
CASSFRASGSEQYF
TGTGCCAGCAGCTTCAGGGCTAGCGGGAGCGAGCAGTACTTC
>TRBJ2-5|TRBV6-5|many|-|14
CASSYPGLEETQYF
TGTGCCAGCAGTTACCCCGGACTGGAAGAGACCCAGTACTTC
>TRBJ2-7|TRBV12-3/TRBV12-4|-|-|13
CASSLGSGHEQYF
TGTGCCAGCAGTTTAGGGTCCGGGCACGAGCAGTACTTC
>TRBJ1-1|TRBV19|many|-|14
CASSIQIEGTEAFF
TGTGCCAGTAGTATACAAATCGAAGGGACTGAAGCTTTCTTT
>TRBJ2-2|TRBV20-1|many|-|14
CSASGDANTGELFF
TGCAGTGCTAGCGGGGACGCGAACACCGGGGAGCTGTTTTTT
>TRBJ2-3|TRBV11-2|many|TRBD1|15
CASSSGTGRADTQYF
TGTGCCAGCAGCTCCGGGACAGGGCGGGCAGATACGCAGTATTTT
>TRBJ1-5|TRBV11-2|few|-|12
CASSLMDQPQHF
TGTGCCAGCAGCTTAATGGACCAGCCCCAGCATTTT
>TRBJ2-5|TRBV7-3|many|-|14
CASAMLGNQETQYF
TGTGCCAGCGCGATGCTGGGAAACCAAGAGACCCAGTACTTC
>TRBJ2-2|TRBV12-3/TRBV12-4|-|-|14
CASSLRSTTGELFF
TGTGCCAGCAGTTTACGCAGTACCACCGGGGAGCTGTTTTTT
>TRBJ1-2|TRBV28|many|-|12
CASSRTDYGYTF
TGTGCCAGCAGTCGGACTGACTATGGCTACACCTTC
>TRBJ1-2|TRBV27|many|-|14
CASSLGGSPSGYTF
TGTGCCAGCAGTTTAGGGGGATCCCCGTCGGGCTACACCTTC
>TRBJ1-2|TRBV12-3/TRBV12-4|many|-|12
CASVGRGYGYTF
TGTGCCAGCGTAGGCAGGGGCTATGGCTACACCTTC
>TRBJ1-5|TRBV19|many|-|14
CASSISGEPQPQHF
TGTGCCAGTAGTATCTCAGGGGAGCCTCAGCCCCAGCATTTT
>TRBJ1-1|TRBV6-1|-|-|16
CASSEAIFGGGTEAFF
TGTGCCAGCAGTGAAGCTATTTTCGGGGGAGGGACTGAAGCTTTCTTT
>TRBJ1-2|TRBV2|many|TRBD1|12
CASREGGGGYTF
TGTGCCAGCAGGGAAGGGGGCGGCGGCTACACCTTC
>TRBJ2-5|TRBV12-3/TRBV12-4|-|TRBD1|15
CASSPGDRAQETQYF
TGTGCCAGCAGTCCCGGGGACAGGGCCCAAGAGACCCAGTACTTC
>TRBJ1-1|TRBV6-1|many|-|13
CASRVIMNTEAFF
TGTGCCAGCAGAGTCATCATGAACACTGAAGCTTTCTTT
>TRBJ1-5|TRBV12-3/TRBV12-4|once|-|14
CASSLQGWTEPQHF
TGTGCCAGCAGTTTACAGGGGTGGACGGAGCCCCAGCATTTT
>TRBJ1-1|TRBV29-1|once|-|14
CSVEGGQRYTEAFF
TGCAGCGTTGAGGGCGGACAGAGATACACTGAAGCTTTCTTT
>TRBJ2-7|TRBV28|many|TRBD2|14
CASGTSGDPYEQYF
TGTGCCAGCGGGACTAGCGGGGACCCGTACGAGCAGTACTTC
>TRBJ1-1|TRBV24-1|-|TRBD1|15
CATRDRGLENTEAFF
TGTGCCACCCGGGACAGGGGGCTAGAGAACACTGAAGCTTTCTTT
>TRBJ1-1|TRBV6-1|few|-|16
CASSDLSQGWGTEAFF
TGTGCCAGCAGTGACCTCTCACAGGGTTGGGGCACTGAAGCTTTCTTT
>TRBJ2-7|TRBV12-3/TRBV12-4|-|TRBD1|12
CASSDRVGKQYF
TGTGCCAGCAGTGACAGGGTGGGAAAGCAGTACTTC
>TRBJ2-7|TRBV20-1|many|TRBD1|12
CSAAQGVGEQYF
TGCAGTGCTGCACAGGGGGTGGGGGAGCAGTACTTC
>TRBJ1-1|TRBV6-1|-|TRBD1|14
CASNPTGVWSEAFF
TGTGCCAGCAACCCGACAGGGGTCTGGTCTGAAGCTTTCTTT
>TRBJ1-2|TRBV6-2/TRBV6-3|many|-|14
CASTPRPRREGYTF
TGTGCCAGCACCCCCCGTCCGCGGAGAGAGGGCTACACCTTC
>TRBJ2-5|TRBV6-1|many|-|15
CASSLSGPRGGTQYF
TGTGCCAGCAGCCTCAGCGGACCTCGAGGGGGGACCCAGTACTTC
>TRBJ1-1|TRBV28|many|TRBD1|14
CASQLGTGGLEAFF
TGTGCCAGCCAGCTAGGGACAGGGGGCTTAGAAGCTTTCTTT
>TRBJ2-5|TRBV11-3|-|-|17
CASSLAVVLQGQETQYF
TGTGCCAGCAGCTTAGCAGTCGTATTACAGGGCCAAGAGACCCAGTACTTC
>TRBJ2-2|TRBV12-3/TRBV12-4|once|TRBD2|15
CASILGLPNTGELFF
TGTGCCAGCATCCTGGGACTACCGAACACCGGGGAGCTGTTTTTT